These T cell receptor beta chains were read from a single sample in a study of blood T cell repertoires in COVID-19. The table came from immunoSEQ multiplex PCR; TCRdb's copy has only in-frame clones and leaves some out. Of about 380,000 clones listed, 85% to 90% are singletons. Input material: PBMCs or T cells enriched from blood (not recorded which). The receptors were sampled from a woman aged 18-29 years who had recovered from COVID-19. The CDR3 runs from the conserved cysteine through the conserved F or W. A D gene is named only where the DNA matches it firmly. Not every row has a clone size; where given, it reads once, few, many or a size class.

j_gene,abundance,v_gene,d_gene,CDR3aa,CDR3nt
TRBJ1-3,once,TRBV7-2,NA,CASSLRGGGNTIYF,TGTGCCAGCAGCTTGAGAGGGGGAGGAAACACCATATATTTT
TRBJ1-1,few,TRBV23-1,NA,CAKALSGLPGWNTEAFF,TGCGCCAAAGCGCTTTCGGGCTTACCGGGGTGGAACACTGAAGCTTTCTTT
TRBJ2-7,NA,TRBV4-1,TRBD2,CASSSGGLAGDEQYF,TGCGCCAGCAGCTCGGGGGGACTAGCGGGGGACGAGCAGTACTTC
TRBJ2-1,NA,TRBV7-3,TRBD1,CASSLTGTVSYNEQFF,TGTGCCAGCAGCTTAACGGGGACAGTGTCCTACAATGAGCAGTTCTTC
TRBJ2-2,NA,TRBV6-5,TRBD1,CASSRTGGRELFF,TGTGCCAGCAGCCGAACAGGGGGCAGGGAGCTGTTTTTT
TRBJ1-2,once,TRBV19,NA,CASSIRDIINYGYTF,TGTGCCAGTAGTATCCGGGACATCATAAACTATGGCTACACCTTC
TRBJ1-6,NA,TRBV7-9,TRBD1,CASTTNRGQYSPLHF,TGTGCCAGCACCACAAACAGGGGGCAGTACTCACCCCTCCACTTT
TRBJ2-7,once,TRBV19,TRBD1,CASSPGTGLGYEQYF,TGTGCCAGTAGTCCGGGGACAGGGCTGGGCTACGAGCAGTACTTC
TRBJ1-5,NA,TRBV28,NA,CASSYPTWGSGNQPQHF,TGTGCCAGCAGTTATCCGACCTGGGGCTCAGGCAATCAGCCCCAGCATTTT
TRBJ1-4,once,TRBV5-1,TRBD1,CASSRRDSNEKLFF,TGCGCCAGCAGCAGGCGGGACAGTAATGAAAAACTGTTTTTT
TRBJ1-2,NA,TRBV6-5,NA,CASSSGGGYGYTF,TGTGCCAGCAGTTCGGGAGGGGGCTATGGCTACACCTTC
TRBJ1-1,NA,TRBV9,NA,CASSASGTEAFF,TGTGCCAGCAGCGCTTCGGGCACTGAAGCTTTCTTT
TRBJ2-7,once,TRBV30,NA,CAWSAGFVQYF,TGTGCCTGGAGTGCGGGGTTTGTGCAGTACTTC
TRBJ1-1,NA,TRBV5-5,TRBD1,CASSRQGDTEAFF,TGTGCCAGCAGTAGACAGGGGGACACTGAAGCTTTCTTT
TRBJ2-7,NA,TRBV12-5,TRBD1,CASGSNSILPGQGFSYEQYF,TGTGCTAGTGGTTCGAACTCGATTTTACCGGGACAGGGGTTTTCCTACGAGCAGTACTTC
TRBJ2-7,NA,TRBV5-6,NA,CASSFSPGRGNEQYF,TGTGCCAGCAGCTTTTCCCCTGGCAGGGGCAACGAGCAGTACTTC
TRBJ1-2,NA,TRBV28,NA,CASSSSRARLNYGYTF,TGTGCCAGCAGTTCCTCCAGGGCAAGACTTAACTATGGCTACACCTTC
TRBJ2-7,NA,TRBV6-4,TRBD2,CASSDPRLAGGYEQYF,TGTGCCAGCAGTGACCCAAGACTAGCGGGGGGCTACGAGCAGTACTTC
TRBJ2-1,NA,TRBV9,NA,CASSVGTHYNEQFF,TGTGCCAGCAGCGTAGGGACTCACTACAATGAGCAGTTCTTC
TRBJ2-3,NA,TRBV5-1,NA,CASSTVVPDTQYF,TGCGCCAGCAGCACGGTGGTCCCAGATACGCAGTATTTT
TRBJ2-3,NA,TRBV15,TRBD1,CATTTGGADTQYF,TGTGCCACCACCACAGGGGGCGCAGATACGCAGTATTTT
TRBJ2-1,NA,TRBV9,NA,CASSAPGQLSSYNEQFF,TGTGCCAGCAGCGCACCCGGACAGCTAAGCTCCTACAATGAGCAGTTCTTC
TRBJ2-7,NA,TRBV27,TRBD2,CASSALGGGEYEQYF,TGTGCCAGCAGTGCCCTCGGTGGGGGGGAGTACGAGCAGTACTTC
TRBJ2-7,NA,TRBV6-5,NA,CASSPGGGPYEQYF,TGTGCCAGCAGCCCCGGTGGGGGCCCCTACGAGCAGTACTTC
TRBJ1-2,NA,TRBV19,NA,CASRLRGRDGYTF,TGTGCCAGTAGGCTGCGGGGGCGGGATGGCTACACCTTC
TRBJ1-2,once,TRBV9,TRBD1,CASSPLPGQGKRGNYGYTF,TGTGCCAGCAGCCCCCTACCGGGACAGGGGAAGCGAGGGAACTATGGCTACACCTTC
TRBJ1-1,NA,TRBV10-3,TRBD1,CAITPQVGQGRVGTEAFF,TGTGCCATCACCCCACAGGTGGGACAGGGTCGCGTGGGCACTGAAGCTTTCTTT
TRBJ1-4,NA,TRBV7-2,TRBD1,CASSRPPGQTATNEKLFF,TGTGCCAGCAGCAGGCCCCCGGGACAGACTGCAACTAATGAAAAACTGTTTTTT
TRBJ1-6,NA,TRBV4-1,TRBD1,CASSQEWDRDSPLHF,TGCGCCAGCAGCCAAGAGTGGGACAGGGATTCACCCCTCCACTTT
TRBJ2-1,NA,TRBV3-1/TRBV3-2,NA,CASSFGPPRGPYNEQFF,TGTGCCAGCAGCTTCGGCCCGCCAAGGGGTCCTTACAATGAGCAGTTCTTC
TRBJ1-4,NA,TRBV4-1,NA,CASSQDLAGEKLFF,TGCGCCAGCAGCCAAGATCTCGCAGGTGAAAAACTGTTTTTT
TRBJ1-2,NA,TRBV12-3/TRBV12-4,NA,CASSYHLVGYTF,TGTGCCAGCAGTTACCACTTGGTAGGCTACACCTTC
TRBJ1-5,few,TRBV28,NA,CASSFNRVNQPQHF,TGTGCCAGCAGTTTTAACAGGGTCAATCAGCCCCAGCATTTT
TRBJ1-6,NA,TRBV5-1,NA,CASSEGGGLSPLHF,TGCGCCAGCAGCGAAGGTGGGGGGTTGTCACCCCTCCACTTT
TRBJ2-5,few,TRBV9,TRBD2,CASSRAGGGETQYF,TGTGCCAGCAGTCGTGCGGGGGGAGGGGAGACCCAGTACTTC
TRBJ2-2,NA,TRBV27,NA,CASSLHRQANTGELFF,TGTGCCAGCAGTTTACACCGCCAGGCGAACACCGGGGAGCTGTTTTTT
TRBJ1-6,NA,TRBV19,NA,CASSQTGSNSPLHF,TGTGCCAGTAGTCAGACAGGATCGAATTCACCCCTCCACTTT
TRBJ1-2,NA,TRBV28,NA,CASSVTGRYTF,TGTGCCAGCAGTGTAACAGGGCGCTACACCTTC
TRBJ2-5,NA,TRBV7-3,NA,CASSQAGAPLETQYF,TGTGCCAGCAGCCAGGCGGGGGCCCCTCTAGAGACCCAGTACTTC
TRBJ1-6,NA,TRBV7-9,NA,CASSPREQGMTTPLHF,TGTGCCAGCAGCCCTCGTGAACAGGGCATGACGACACCCCTCCACTTT
TRBJ1-3,NA,TRBV19,NA,CASSTLFGNTIYF,TGTGCCAGTAGTACCCTTTTTGGAAACACCATATATTTT
TRBJ1-2,NA,TRBV6-5,NA,CASSFDGQSYGYTF,TGTGCCAGCAGTTTCGATGGACAATCCTATGGCTACACCTTC
TRBJ2-5,NA,TRBV5-6,TRBD1,CASSFGQGETQYF,TGTGCCAGCAGCTTCGGACAGGGAGAGACCCAGTACTTC
TRBJ2-1,NA,TRBV7-2,TRBD2,CASSPLAGGPLDEQFF,TGTGCCAGCAGCCCCCTAGCGGGGGGGCCATTAGATGAGCAGTTCTTC
TRBJ2-7,few,TRBV12-1,NA,CASSFRDRVVEQYF,TGTGCCAGCAGCTTCCGGGACAGGGTTGTCGAGCAGTACTTC
TRBJ1-3,NA,TRBV19,NA,CASSRSSPGNTIYF,TGTGCCAGTTCGCGGTCGAGCCCTGGAAACACCATATATTTT
TRBJ1-4,NA,TRBV15,TRBD1,CATSRGQGMEKLFF,TGTGCCACCAGCAGGGGACAGGGGATGGAAAAACTGTTTTTT
TRBJ2-2,NA,TRBV7-8,TRBD1,CASSPQGAGELFF,TGTGCCAGCAGCCCACAGGGGGCCGGGGAGCTGTTTTTT
TRBJ2-5,NA,TRBV19,NA,CASSKYPRVETQYF,TGTGCCAGTAGTAAATATCCCAGGGTCGAGACCCAGTACTTC
TRBJ1-6,NA,TRBV27,NA,CASRAGGNSPLHF,TGTGCCAGCAGGGCGGGCGGGAATTCACCCCTCCACTTT